This T cell receptor beta chain was sequenced in a study of beta chain features in type 1 diabetes. Study details: Over all samples combined, about 99,000,000 sorted cells were examined. Overall study findings and caveats: For type 1 diabetes patients, VDJ junctions showed fewer insertions and more deletions. A moderate, significant TCRB CDR3 shortening appeared in type 1 diabetes across four CD4+ subsets.

Every bit of the isolated RNA underwent reverse transcription, so sequencing read expressed TCRB transcripts. Assay used: immunoSEQ multiplex PCR; TCRdb lists only in-frame clones, some missing. The sample carries 200,000 to 250,000 clones, around 16% recorded once. The CDR3 is 16 residues long. In germline, CDR1 is SGHTA, CDR2 FQGTGA. Unmatched junction bases numbered 6, after V lost 5 bases and J lost 6 bases. This clone was counted a few times. Antigen: not known. Donors contributed one heparinised blood draw apiece, averaging roughly 0.12 L. Central memory, naive, regulatory and stem cell-like memory CD4+ cells were sorted by CD45RO/CCR7/CD25/CD127/CD95/CD27.

The sample comprised naive CD4+ T cells from blood. The sequence came from a man aged 30 to 39 with type 1 diabetes. V usage is TRBV7-3 and J usage is TRBJ2-4, with TRBD2 identical over 14 bases. The DNA for the CDR3 is TGTGCCAGCAGCCTTGGGACTAGCGGGAGTGGAAACATTCAGTACTTC. Translation: CASSLGTSGSGNIQYF.